This entry is about one T cell receptor beta chain. This sample stems from a study of blood T cell repertoires in COVID-19. Overall study context: The United States, Italy and Spain provided the acute and convalescent COVID-19 samples.

How the authors handled the data: Estimates of nucleated cell counts were drawn from the amplification of reference gene primers. Using immunoSEQ multiplex PCR, the repertoire was profiled, and TCRdb retains in-frame clones only, with some absent. For V, J and clone size, that table is used; D and trimming come from the DNA. The sample consists of around 270,000 clones, about 87% of them appearing once. The source is a man in his sixties who had recovered from COVID-19. The specimen sequenced was peripheral blood.

CDR3 DNA sequence: TGTGCCAGCAGCCGCTCCGGGACAGGGGATGAAAAACTGTTTTTT. Its translation is CASSRSGTGDEKLFF. The chain employs TRBV4-2 and TRBJ1-4; 10 bases fit TRBD1. The germline gives CDR1 LGHNA, CDR2 YNFKEQ. The ends lost 4 bases at V and 6 bases at J; junction bases unmatched: 5. The CDR3 is 15 residues long.